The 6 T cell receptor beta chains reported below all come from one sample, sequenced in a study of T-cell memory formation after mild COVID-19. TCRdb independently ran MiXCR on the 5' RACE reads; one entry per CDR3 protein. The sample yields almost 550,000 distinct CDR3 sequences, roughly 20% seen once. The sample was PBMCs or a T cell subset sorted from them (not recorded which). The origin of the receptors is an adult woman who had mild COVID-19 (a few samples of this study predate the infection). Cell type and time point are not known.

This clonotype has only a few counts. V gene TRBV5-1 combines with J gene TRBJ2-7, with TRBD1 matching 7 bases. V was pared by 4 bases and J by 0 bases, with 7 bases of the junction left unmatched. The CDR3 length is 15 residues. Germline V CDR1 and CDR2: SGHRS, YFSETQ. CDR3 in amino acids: CASSKGQASSYEQYF. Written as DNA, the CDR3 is TGCGCCAGCAGCAAAGGACAGGCGAGCTCCTACGAGCAGTACTTC.

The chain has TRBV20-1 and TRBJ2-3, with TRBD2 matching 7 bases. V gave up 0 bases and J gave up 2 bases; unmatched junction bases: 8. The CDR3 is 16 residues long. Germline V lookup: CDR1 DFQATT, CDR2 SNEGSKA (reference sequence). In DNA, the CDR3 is TGCAGTGCTAGAGATCTGAAAGCGGGATTCACAGATACGCAGTATTTT. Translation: CSARDLKAGFTDTQYF.

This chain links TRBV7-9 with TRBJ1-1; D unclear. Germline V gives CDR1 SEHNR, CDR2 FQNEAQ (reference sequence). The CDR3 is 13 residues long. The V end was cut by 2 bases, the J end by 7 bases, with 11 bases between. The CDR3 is CASSLHEGLEAFF. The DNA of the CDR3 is TGTGCCAGCAGCTTACATGAGGGCCTTGAAGCTTTCTTT.

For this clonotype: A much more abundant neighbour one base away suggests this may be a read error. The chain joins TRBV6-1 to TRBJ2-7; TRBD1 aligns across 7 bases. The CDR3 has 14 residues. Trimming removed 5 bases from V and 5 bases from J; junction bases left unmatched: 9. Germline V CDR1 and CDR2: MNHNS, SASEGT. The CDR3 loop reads CASSMTGTTHEQYF. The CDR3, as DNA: TGTGCCAGCAGTATGACAGGGACCACCCACGAGCAGTACTTC.

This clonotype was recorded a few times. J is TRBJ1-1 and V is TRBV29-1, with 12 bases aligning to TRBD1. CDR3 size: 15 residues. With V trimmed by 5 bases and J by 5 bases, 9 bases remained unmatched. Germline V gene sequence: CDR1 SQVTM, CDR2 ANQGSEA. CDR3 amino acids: CSVFDRDRGQTEAFF. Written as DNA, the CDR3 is TGCAGCGTTTTCGATCGGGACAGGGGGCAAACTGAAGCTTTCTTT.

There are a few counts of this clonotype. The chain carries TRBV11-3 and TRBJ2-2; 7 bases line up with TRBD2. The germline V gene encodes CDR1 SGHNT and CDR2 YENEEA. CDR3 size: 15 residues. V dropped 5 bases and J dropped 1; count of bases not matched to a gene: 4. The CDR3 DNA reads TGTGCCAGCAGCCGAAGCGGGATGAACACCGGGGAGCTGTTTTTT. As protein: CASSRSGMNTGELFF.